These T cell receptor beta chains were read from a single sample in a study of blood T cell repertoires in COVID-19. Using immunoSEQ multiplex PCR, the repertoire was profiled, and TCRdb retains in-frame clones only, with some absent. The top ten hold over 3.5% of the sample, which has 90,000 to 130,000 clones, less than 85% seen once. Source material: peripheral blood. Receptor source: a woman older than 75 with acute or convalescent COVID-19. Both conserved end residues are part of each CDR3. Fields, in order: V gene, clone size, D gene, J gene, CDR3 DNA, CDR3 protein. D genes are given only for firm matches. Expanded clones are given a class, and other clones once, few, many or no size at all.

v_gene: TRBV28
abundance: NA
d_gene: NA
j_gene: TRBJ1-4
CDR3nt: TGTGCCAGCAGAGACAGCCAAGCTAATGAAAAACTGTTTTTT
CDR3aa: CASRDSQANEKLFF

v_gene: TRBV5-1
abundance: NA
d_gene: NA
j_gene: TRBJ2-5
CDR3nt: TGCGCCAGCAGCCGACGTGGGAGTCAAGAGACCCAGTACTTC
CDR3aa: CASSRRGSQETQYF

v_gene: TRBV28
abundance: NA
d_gene: TRBD1
j_gene: TRBJ1-2
CDR3nt: TGTGCCAGTAAGGGGACAGGGAGAGCATATGGCTACACCTTC
CDR3aa: CASKGTGRAYGYTF

v_gene: TRBV9
abundance: once
d_gene: TRBD2
j_gene: TRBJ2-3
CDR3nt: TGTGCCAGCAGCGCCGGGACTAGCGGAACAGATACGCAGTATTTT
CDR3aa: CASSAGTSGTDTQYF

v_gene: TRBV28
abundance: NA
d_gene: NA
j_gene: TRBJ1-1
CDR3nt: TGTGCCAGCAAATGGAGCACTGAAGCTTTCTTT
CDR3aa: CASKWSTEAFF

v_gene: TRBV6-5
abundance: NA
d_gene: NA
j_gene: TRBJ1-2
CDR3nt: TGTGCCAGCAGAAGGGAGGGGGAATCTTACTATGGCTACACCTTC
CDR3aa: CASRREGESYYGYTF

v_gene: TRBV5-1
abundance: NA
d_gene: NA
j_gene: TRBJ2-6
CDR3nt: TGCGCCAGCAGCTTGTTTCAGGTCTCTGGGGCCAACGTCCTGACTTTC
CDR3aa: CASSLFQVSGANVLTF

v_gene: TRBV28
abundance: NA
d_gene: NA
j_gene: TRBJ1-1
CDR3nt: TGTGCCAGCCTGGCACAGCTGAACACTGAAGCTTTCTTT
CDR3aa: CASLAQLNTEAFF

v_gene: TRBV11-2
abundance: few
d_gene: TRBD1
j_gene: TRBJ1-6
CDR3nt: TGTGCCAGCAGCTTCCAAACCGGGACAGTGCGTTCACCCCTCCACTTT
CDR3aa: CASSFQTGTVRSPLHF

v_gene: TRBV5-1
abundance: NA
d_gene: NA
j_gene: TRBJ2-1
CDR3nt: TGCGCCACTACGGTAGGCGGGGCCTACAATGAGCAGTTCTTC
CDR3aa: CATTVGGAYNEQFF

v_gene: TRBV5-1
abundance: NA
d_gene: TRBD2
j_gene: TRBJ2-7
CDR3nt: TGCGCCAGCAGCCCACACCGGGACGGCGGACTAGCGGGGTACGAGCAGTACTTC
CDR3aa: CASSPHRDGGLAGYEQYF

v_gene: TRBV3-1/TRBV3-2
abundance: NA
d_gene: TRBD2
j_gene: TRBJ2-2
CDR3nt: TGTGCCAGCAGTATAGCGGGGGCAGACACCGGGGAGCTGTTTTTT
CDR3aa: CASSIAGADTGELFF

v_gene: TRBV28
abundance: NA
d_gene: TRBD1
j_gene: TRBJ2-3
CDR3nt: TGTGCCAGCAATCCCCTGACAGGGGGCGGGGTTGGTTGGAGAGATACGCAGTATTTT
CDR3aa: CASNPLTGGGVGWRDTQYF

v_gene: TRBV19
abundance: NA
d_gene: TRBD1
j_gene: TRBJ1-5
CDR3nt: TGTGCCAGTCACGTCCAGGGGGGACAGCCCCAGCATTTT
CDR3aa: CASHVQGGQPQHF

v_gene: TRBV19
abundance: NA
d_gene: NA
j_gene: TRBJ2-2
CDR3nt: TGTGCCAGTAGTATAGATCAGCCGGGGGTTCCCCCGGGGACCGGGGAGCTGTTTTTT
CDR3aa: CASSIDQPGVPPGTGELFF

v_gene: TRBV5-1
abundance: NA
d_gene: NA
j_gene: TRBJ1-4
CDR3nt: TGCGCCAGCAGCTTGGGGCCCGGGGGGGCGGATGAAAAACTGTTTTTT
CDR3aa: CASSLGPGGADEKLFF

v_gene: TRBV7-6
abundance: NA
d_gene: NA
j_gene: TRBJ1-4
CDR3nt: TGTGCCAGCAGTTTAGCCACCATTTGGCAGGCAACTAATGAAAAACTGTTTTTT
CDR3aa: CASSLATIWQATNEKLFF

v_gene: TRBV19
abundance: NA
d_gene: NA
j_gene: TRBJ2-2
CDR3nt: TGTGCCAGTACCCACCAGGGGCATGTCACCGGGGAGCTGTTTTTT
CDR3aa: CASTHQGHVTGELFF

v_gene: TRBV6-1
abundance: few
d_gene: NA
j_gene: TRBJ1-5
CDR3nt: TGTGCCAGCGGTCAAGCGTTGGTGGGGGCCTCGGGGCAGCCCCAGCATTTT
CDR3aa: CASGQALVGASGQPQHF

v_gene: TRBV11-1
abundance: NA
d_gene: TRBD1
j_gene: TRBJ2-1
CDR3nt: TGTGCCAGCAGCGTCCGAGAGGACAGGGGGCTAAATGAGCAGTTCTTC
CDR3aa: CASSVREDRGLNEQFF

v_gene: TRBV9
abundance: NA
d_gene: NA
j_gene: TRBJ1-1
CDR3nt: TGTGCCAGCAGCGTCCCACCCCAGACAGAGAACACTGAAGCTTTCTTT
CDR3aa: CASSVPPQTENTEAFF

v_gene: TRBV4-2
abundance: few
d_gene: NA
j_gene: TRBJ1-2
CDR3nt: TGTGCCAGCAGTCTACGCTTAACAGGGATGAGGGGCTACACCTTC
CDR3aa: CASSLRLTGMRGYTF

v_gene: TRBV6-5
abundance: few
d_gene: NA
j_gene: TRBJ2-3
CDR3nt: TGTGCCAGCAGTCCTAGATCCGGTAGCACAGATACGCAGTATTTT
CDR3aa: CASSPRSGSTDTQYF

v_gene: TRBV25-1
abundance: NA
d_gene: TRBD1
j_gene: TRBJ1-2
CDR3nt: TGTGCCAGTCGGACAGGGATTGATCCCTATGGCTACACCTTC
CDR3aa: CASRTGIDPYGYTF

v_gene: TRBV2
abundance: NA
d_gene: NA
j_gene: TRBJ2-1
CDR3nt: TGTGCCAGCACAAAGGGAGGTTTTGGTGAGCAGTTCTTC
CDR3aa: CASTKGGFGEQFF

v_gene: TRBV6-6
abundance: NA
d_gene: TRBD1
j_gene: TRBJ1-4
CDR3nt: TGTGCCAGCAGTTACTCTACGGGACAGAATAATGAAAAACTGTTTTTT
CDR3aa: CASSYSTGQNNEKLFF

v_gene: TRBV28
abundance: NA
d_gene: NA
j_gene: TRBJ2-5
CDR3nt: TGTGCCAGCAGTCTAGAGACCCAGTACTTC
CDR3aa: CASSLETQYF

v_gene: TRBV27
abundance: NA
d_gene: TRBD1
j_gene: TRBJ1-1
CDR3nt: TGTGCCAGCAGACCCCTCGGACAGGGCTCCTCGGCTTTCTTT
CDR3aa: CASRPLGQGSSAFF

v_gene: TRBV5-6
abundance: NA
d_gene: NA
j_gene: TRBJ1-4
CDR3nt: TGTGCCAGCAGCCTGGGGGCAGGGAAGAGTGAAAAACTGTTTTTT
CDR3aa: CASSLGAGKSEKLFF

v_gene: TRBV9
abundance: NA
d_gene: NA
j_gene: TRBJ2-1
CDR3nt: TGTGCCAGCAGCGTAGTTGCGGGGAGCTCCTACAATGAGCAGTTCTTC
CDR3aa: CASSVVAGSSYNEQFF

v_gene: TRBV3-1/TRBV3-2
abundance: NA
d_gene: TRBD1
j_gene: TRBJ2-5
CDR3nt: TGTGCCAGCAGCGCTACAGACAGGGGGGAGACCCAGTACTTC
CDR3aa: CASSATDRGETQYF

v_gene: TRBV7-2
abundance: NA
d_gene: NA
j_gene: TRBJ2-5
CDR3nt: TGTGCCAGCAGCTTAGGGCTCCAAGAGACCCAGTACTTC
CDR3aa: CASSLGLQETQYF

v_gene: TRBV2
abundance: NA
d_gene: TRBD1
j_gene: TRBJ1-1
CDR3nt: TGTGCCAGCCGACAGGGAGGCACTGAAGCTTTCTTT
CDR3aa: CASRQGGTEAFF

v_gene: TRBV2
abundance: NA
d_gene: NA
j_gene: TRBJ1-5
CDR3nt: TGTGCCAGCAGTGAAAACCCGGCTGGGCATCAGCCCCAGCATTTT
CDR3aa: CASSENPAGHQPQHF

v_gene: TRBV5-1
abundance: NA
d_gene: NA
j_gene: TRBJ2-7
CDR3nt: TGCGCCAGCAGCTTGTCCAGGGCCAGATACGAGCAGTACTTC
CDR3aa: CASSLSRARYEQYF

v_gene: TRBV6-5
abundance: NA
d_gene: TRBD1
j_gene: TRBJ1-4
CDR3nt: TGTGCCAGCAGTCGGGGACAGGGGGCGGGTGAAAAACTGTTTTTT
CDR3aa: CASSRGQGAGEKLFF

v_gene: TRBV5-4
abundance: once
d_gene: TRBD1
j_gene: TRBJ1-2
CDR3nt: TGTGCCAGCAGCTTCCCTGACAGGGATAACTATGGCTACACCTTC
CDR3aa: CASSFPDRDNYGYTF

v_gene: TRBV6-2/TRBV6-3
abundance: many
d_gene: TRBD1
j_gene: TRBJ1-6
CDR3nt: TGTGCCAGCAGTGTTGACAGGGTCGGCGTTCGTTCACCCCTCCACTTT
CDR3aa: CASSVDRVGVRSPLHF

v_gene: TRBV6-2/TRBV6-3
abundance: NA
d_gene: NA
j_gene: TRBJ2-1
CDR3nt: TGTGCCAGCAGCCCAACCCGGAATGAGCAGTTCTTC
CDR3aa: CASSPTRNEQFF

v_gene: TRBV2
abundance: NA
d_gene: NA
j_gene: TRBJ1-2
CDR3nt: TGTGCCGATCGCCAGGAGGGGACCTTC
CDR3aa: CADRQEGTF

v_gene: TRBV18
abundance: NA
d_gene: NA
j_gene: TRBJ1-2
CDR3nt: TGTGCCAGCTCACCAGACAGGTCTTATGGCTACACCTTC
CDR3aa: CASSPDRSYGYTF

v_gene: TRBV11-2
abundance: NA
d_gene: TRBD1
j_gene: TRBJ2-3
CDR3nt: TGTGCCAGCAGCGCCGGGACAGGGGTTTTCGATACGCAGTATTTT
CDR3aa: CASSAGTGVFDTQYF

v_gene: TRBV7-8
abundance: NA
d_gene: TRBD1
j_gene: TRBJ1-1
CDR3nt: TGTGCCAGCAGCTTGGCGGGACAGGGGAACACTGAAGCTTTCTTT
CDR3aa: CASSLAGQGNTEAFF

v_gene: TRBV7-8
abundance: few
d_gene: NA
j_gene: TRBJ2-3
CDR3nt: TGTGCCAGCAGCCGTAATACAGATACGCAGTATTTT
CDR3aa: CASSRNTDTQYF

v_gene: TRBV28
abundance: few
d_gene: NA
j_gene: TRBJ2-2
CDR3nt: TGTGCCAGCAGCCTCCGGGCCGCGGGGACCGGGGAGCTGTTTTTT
CDR3aa: CASSLRAAGTGELFF

v_gene: TRBV28
abundance: NA
d_gene: TRBD2
j_gene: TRBJ2-5
CDR3nt: TGTGCCAGCAGCCCCGGACTAGCGGGGGCGGAGACCCAGTACTTC
CDR3aa: CASSPGLAGAETQYF

v_gene: TRBV6-6
abundance: NA
d_gene: NA
j_gene: TRBJ1-2
CDR3nt: TGTGCCGCCCGACGGACAAACTATGGCTACACCTTC
CDR3aa: CAARRTNYGYTF

v_gene: TRBV3-1/TRBV3-2
abundance: NA
d_gene: TRBD2
j_gene: TRBJ2-3
CDR3nt: TGTGCCAGCAGCCAGGGACTAGCGGGGGTAAGCACAGATACGCAGTATTTT
CDR3aa: CASSQGLAGVSTDTQYF

v_gene: TRBV24-1
abundance: NA
d_gene: TRBD2
j_gene: TRBJ2-3
CDR3nt: TGTGCCACCTCACTAGCGGGGGGGTCAGATACGCAGTATTTT
CDR3aa: CATSLAGGSDTQYF

v_gene: TRBV4-1
abundance: NA
d_gene: TRBD2
j_gene: TRBJ2-7
CDR3nt: TGCGCCAGCAGCCAAAATAGCGGGAGCTCCTACGAGCAGTACTTC
CDR3aa: CASSQNSGSSYEQYF

v_gene: TRBV6-6
abundance: few
d_gene: TRBD1
j_gene: TRBJ2-7
CDR3nt: TGTGCCAGCAGTTATCCGCAGGGGGCTGGCGAGCAGTACTTC
CDR3aa: CASSYPQGAGEQYF